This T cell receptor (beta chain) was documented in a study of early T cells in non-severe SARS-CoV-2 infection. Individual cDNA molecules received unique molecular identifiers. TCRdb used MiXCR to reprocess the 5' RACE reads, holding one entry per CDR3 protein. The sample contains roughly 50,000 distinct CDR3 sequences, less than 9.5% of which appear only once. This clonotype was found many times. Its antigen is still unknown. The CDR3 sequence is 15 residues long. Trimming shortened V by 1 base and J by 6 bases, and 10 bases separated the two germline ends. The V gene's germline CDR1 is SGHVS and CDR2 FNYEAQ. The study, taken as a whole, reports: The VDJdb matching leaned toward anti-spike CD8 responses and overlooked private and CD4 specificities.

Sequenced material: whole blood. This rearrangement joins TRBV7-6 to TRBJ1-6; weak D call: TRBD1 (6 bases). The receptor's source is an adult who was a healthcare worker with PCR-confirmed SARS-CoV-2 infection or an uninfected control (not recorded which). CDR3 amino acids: CASSLDYRVNSPLHF. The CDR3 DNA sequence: TGTGCCAGCAGCTTAGATTACAGGGTTAATTCACCCCTCCACTTT.